This T cell receptor (beta chain) was identified during a study of early T cells in non-severe SARS-CoV-2 infection. Study-wide context: Sequencing of unsorted whole blood was done on bulk RNA, leaving chains unpaired.

This clonotype has at least ten counts. The CDR3 runs 13 residues. Germline CDR1 and CDR2: SGHTA and FQGNSA. The V end lost 2 bases, the J end lost 2 bases, and 7 bases lay between the germline ends. Attachment of unique molecular identifiers was made to individual cDNA molecules. Each CDR3 protein is one row after TCRdb ran MiXCR on the 5' RACE reads. Among some 40,000 distinct CDR3 sequences listed, 10% to 15% were seen once. The TCR was taken from an adult who was a healthcare worker with PCR-confirmed SARS-CoV-2 infection or an uninfected control (not recorded which). The chain employs TRBV7-2 and TRBJ2-7; D unresolved. What was sequenced was whole blood. The DNA for the CDR3 is TGTGCCAGCAGCTTAAATCCCGCCTACGAGCAGTACTTC. Its translation is CASSLNPAYEQYF.